This section outlines one T cell receptor beta chain sequence together with its context. Its antigen is unidentified. In germline, CDR1 is SNHLY, CDR2 FYNNEI. CDR3 size: 15 residues. The trim removed 5 bases at V and 4 bases at J, leaving 7 bases unmatched. The sample belongs to a study of T cells in localized non-small cell lung cancer. Only in-frame clones appear in the TCRdb table, and some are missing; sequencing was by immunoSEQ multiplex PCR. Found here are about 21,000 clones, around 90% of them singletons; the top ten hold under 30%. General study findings and limits: Longer overall survival accompanied higher blood T cell density. Analysis by sequencing included only one tumor region, so heterogeneity remains possible.

Sample: peripheral blood mononuclear cells, taken before any cancer treatment. The rearrangement joins TRBV2 to TRBJ2-7; 11 bases are a match to TRBD2. The sequence was obtained from a male donor at least 60 years old with stage II lung adenocarcinoma. The DNA of the CDR3 is TGTGCCAGCAGTACAACTAGCGGGAGCACATACGAGCAGTACTTC. Amino acids: CASSTTSGSTYEQYF. The complete variable domain, with remaining parts taken from reference TRBV2 and TRBJ2-7, reads EPEVTQTPSHQVTQMGQEVILRCVPISNHLYFYWYRQILGQKVEFLVSFYNNEISEKSEIFDDQFSVERPDGSNFTLKIRSTKLEDSAMYFCASSTTSGSTYEQYFGPGTRLTVT.